The following is a T cell receptor beta chain sequence with its context. This receptor's antigen is unknown. The germline gene is not matched at one end of the junction; a read error may be the cause. The sample originates from a study of cytomegalovirus exposure and HLA in healthy donors (dated by TCRdb to about 2017). The study in broad terms: In an earlier analysis of several hundred of the donors, less than 350 Gb of sequence data and just under 120 million unique TCR beta sequences from some 170 million T cells were reported. The genetic ancestry cluster associated with self-reported Caucasian donors included about 84% of the roughly 400 genotyped donors. The study was designed to test whether signatures of past pathogen exposure could be identified by cataloging public T cell receptors. In addition to the first cohort of 666 subjects, a separate validation cohort of approximately 130 different subjects was used. A later analysis re-analyzed previously published TCR beta repertoires from approximately 670 donors and added high-resolution HLA genotyping to study TCR occurrence patterns. Rather than using new phenotypic data, the later analysis identified candidate immune exposures from TCR beta sequences and from how often those sequences occurred across donors. Because of strong linkage in the cohort, five DR-DQ haplotypes were treated as single units for association and clustering. An earlier analysis of several hundred of the donors applied high-throughput TCR beta sequencing to assess whether each TCR beta V gene segment acted as functional or pseudogenic. Both class I and class II loci were covered by HLA typing, at four-digit resolution. Donor age, sex, ethnicity and CMV serostatus were compiled alongside the repertoire data. To predict cytomegalovirus infection status, the study brought together high-throughput TCR immunosequencing, statistical association of individual TCRs with disease status, and machine learning. Every discovery cohort repertoire had been produced on one sequencing platform. Among 300 to 500 genotyped donors of the cohort, an average of approximately 240,000 unique TCR beta nucleotide sequences was sequenced per donor, of which roughly 18% were non-productive. Using immunosequencing, the study profiled T cell repertoires from 500 to 800 subjects and related those repertoires to cytomegalovirus serostatus. Typing coverage varied by locus: roughly 629-640 donors for A, B, C, DRB1 and DQB1; approximately 560 for DQA1; about 600 for DPA1; 450 to 480 for DPB1. An early release that covered about 600 HLA-typed donors contained around 300 gigabases of sequencing data and tens of millions of unique TCR sequences. Genome-wide SNP genotypes for about 60% of the roughly 700 donors were used in a later genetic analysis, which treated that subset as a discovery cohort.

From the cysteine up to the phenylalanine, the CDR3 has a length of 15 residues. The CDR3 DNA has 45 bases and is translated from base 1. Via the germline V gene (reference sequence), CDR1 is SGHNT and CDR2 YYREEE. Overall study results and their limits: A later analysis found that most CMV-associated TCR beta chains appeared HLA-restricted, with HLA associations seemingly driven largely by CMV exposure. Sequencing depth was assumed to be roughly uniform across donors in the presence/absence analyses, though that assumption may not hold. The earlier analysis of nearly 600 of the donors excluded roughly 17 rarely observed V segments, including chromosome 9 orphons, because counts were too low. A later genetic analysis associated a missense DCLRE1C variant with V-gene and J-gene trimming of TCR beta chains, and an independent cohort replicated the association. In a later analysis, HLA-associated TCR beta chains were found to be more clonally expanded and to have lower generation probabilities than equally common non-associated chains. The authors suggested that the approach could potentially be extended to other disease states and immunological phenotypes. The study listed 150 to 200 TCR beta chains as associated with cytomegalovirus. At a false discovery rate of 0.05, a later analysis linked fewer than 20,000 TCR beta sequences to specific HLA alleles. A cluster of highly shared sequence variants was judged likely to be a technical artifact of the sequencing pipeline. In a later analysis, several top co-occurrence clusters were reported to appear linked to parvovirus B19, influenza, CMV and Epstein-Barr virus. Assigning TCR associations to individual alleles was difficult when HLA alleles, especially DR and DQ, strongly co-occurred. The cohort was sequenced for TCR beta chains only, and without alpha or paired-chain data the features that could be detected were limited. In vitro tests confirmed that a few of the cytomegalovirus-associated TCR beta chains recognize cytomegalovirus antigens. A later analysis found that TCR association rates varied across HLA loci, with DRB1 alleles showing the most associated TCRs and HLA-C alleles the fewest. Linkage disequilibrium might explain the correlated functional status among segregating V segments, but an unknown experimental factor could not be ruled out. Most TCR sequences were observed very rarely across donors, whereas some public TCRs were present in many individuals. Broadly in line with IMGT annotations, most TCR beta V segments showed up in productive rearrangements about 87% or about 30% of the time in an earlier analysis of 450 to 750 of the donors. In both the original and validation cohorts, the classifier was reported to diagnose cytomegalovirus status with high specificity and sensitivity. Some IMGT-functional V segments, including TRBV6-2 and TRBV6-3, could not be distinguished by the 87-base-pair reads and were therefore excluded. A further reported finding was that TCR beta sequences accurately predicted the HLA-A and HLA-B alleles for most subjects in the first cohort. In a later genetic analysis, fewer N-insertions in productive TCRs were reported among donors in an Asian-associated ancestry cluster than the 666-donor mean. Because HLA typing was unavailable for some donors at each locus, only the typed subset was used in association tests. For the cohort, immune exposure information was limited to CMV serostatus.

To prepare the library, the immunoSEQ multiplex PCR assay was applied. For the multiplex PCR, a mixture combining 60 forward primers for TCR Vbeta segments and 13 reverse primers for TCR Jbeta segments was used. Amplification of the CDR3 region of rearranged TCR beta genes was performed with a multiplex PCR assay on genomic DNA. Amplified TCR beta libraries were sequenced as 87-base-pair reads on the Illumina HiSeq System. On the authors' methods: A later analysis counted some 74 million unique TCR beta chains across the roughly 700 repertoires, and approximately 11 million of these chains were shared by at least two donors. To remove PCR and sequencing errors, raw reads were error-corrected and collapsed into unique sequences using a nearest-neighbor algorithm that merged closely related sequences. To assign V, D and J gene segments, CDR3 sequences were aligned to IMGT reference sequences. Each retained sequence needed at least a six-nucleotide match to both a V gene segment and a J gene segment. Rearrangements were classified as productive when the CDR3 lacked stop codons and remained in frame with V and J, and all other rearrangements were classified as non-productive. CDR3 was defined by IMGT convention, running from the second conserved V-encoded cysteine to the conserved J-encoded phenylalanine. The earlier analysis of a few hundred of the donors excluded any sequence lacking an unambiguous match to a single V gene segment. In an earlier analysis of a few hundred of the donors, V segments were called functional above 56.7% productive rearrangements and were called segregating when the between-donor standard deviation exceeded 5%. A statistical classification framework was developed to diagnose cytomegalovirus status using the catalog of TCR beta chain sequences. In a later analysis, V and J genes were assigned by comparing TCR nucleotide sequences against IMGT/GENE-DB human TR gene sequences. Using the TCRdist pipeline, a later analysis assigned CDR3 sequences along with most-parsimonious VDJ recombination scenarios. In a later analysis, each TCR beta chain was defined by its CDR3 amino acid sequence together with its V-gene family, and reads without a unique V-gene family were excluded. To address suspected cross-contamination and a sequencing artifact, a later analysis removed under 600 highly shared, low-generation-probability nucleotide sequences. In a later analysis, a clonal expansion index was calculated for each public chain from normalized within-repertoire ranks of inferred template counts. In a later analysis, generation probabilities were computed with a VDJ recombination model fitted to out-of-frame rearrangements, and the resulting probabilities were checked against IGoR. In a later analysis, hypergeometric tests were used to score TCR-TCR, TCR-HLA and TCR-CMV co-occurrence, with a repertoire-size bias correction applied to TCR pairs. To estimate false discovery rates, a later analysis permuted the HLA or CMV assignments 20 times. In a later analysis, co-occurring TCRs were grouped using DBSCAN, and TCRdist sequence similarity was added for clustering within HLA-allele-positive subsets. Co-occurrence clustering excluded repertoires with fewer than 30,000 or more than 120,000 public chains, plus five with anomalous nucleotide sharing. TCRdb obtained this table from immuneACCESS and retained in-frame rearrangements with V and J assigned. These tables miss some clones; where compared with another copy, unresolved V genes account for less than half of the shortfall, and the remainder is unexplained. Clone size and the V and J calls come from that table; the DNA yielded D and trimming. The sample has around 110,000 clones on record, 79% of them singletons. Over 3.5% of the sample is held by the ten biggest clonotypes.

In total, around 600 healthy bone marrow donors made up the cohort. At the time of sampling, all cohort members were nominally healthy, though unrecorded immune exposures were likely present. The donor was CMV seropositive and belonged to the group of more than 250 seropositive cohort members. Every donor gave a peripheral blood sample, and the peripheral blood mononuclear cells from that sample were used for TCR beta sequencing. Genomic DNA was extracted from the blood cell samples with the Qiagen DNeasy Blood Extraction Kit. The sequenced material came from PBMCs. The chain uses TRBV5-4 and TRBJ2-7, and 15 bases in between align with TRBD2. The receptor comes from a man aged 25-45 years in good health and CMV-seropositive. The sequenced DNA: TGTGCCAGCAGTTTGGGACTAGCGGGAGGTGACGAGCAGTACTTC. This encodes CASSLGLAGGDEQYF.